These T cell receptor beta chains were read from a single sample in a study of blood T cell repertoires in COVID-19. Method: immunoSEQ multiplex PCR; TCRdb's copy keeps in-frame clones and lacks some. The sample consists of around 99,000 clones, 65% to 80% of them appearing once. Sequencing input: peripheral blood. The receptor source for this set is a man aged 65 to 79 with acute or convalescent COVID-19. The CDR3 runs from the conserved cysteine through the conserved F or W. D genes are given only for firm matches. Not all rows give a size; the values are once, few, many and, for expanded clones, a class.

CDR3aa	CDR3nt	abundance	j_gene	v_gene	d_gene
CSAETGASYEQYF	TGCAGCGCAGAGACAGGGGCGTCCTACGAGCAGTACTTC	.	TRBJ2-7	TRBV29-1	TRBD1
CASSVAGEAFF	TGTGCCAGCAGCGTAGCAGGTGAAGCTTTCTTT	.	TRBJ1-1	TRBV11-2	.
CASGGTGWWSPLHF	TGTGCCAGCGGGGGGACAGGGTGGTGGTCACCCCTCCACTTT	.	TRBJ1-6	TRBV25-1	TRBD1
CASEAGGSTDTQYF	TGTGCCAGCGAGGCGGGGGGGAGCACAGATACGCAGTATTTT	.	TRBJ2-3	TRBV11-3	TRBD2
CASSQDLRPSGGISYEQYF	TGTGCCAGCAGCCAAGATCTACGGCCTAGCGGGGGGATCTCCTACGAGCAGTACTTC	.	TRBJ2-7	TRBV4-2	TRBD2
CASSQAGAPQHF	TGTGCCAGCAGCCAAGCTGGGGCGCCCCAGCATTTT	.	TRBJ1-5	TRBV3-1/TRBV3-2	.
CAIRDRGVDEQFF	TGTGCCATCCGGGACAGGGGCGTCGATGAGCAGTTCTTC	once	TRBJ2-1	TRBV6-5	TRBD1
CASGGQGGYGYTF	TGTGCCAGCGGAGGGCAGGGTGGCTATGGCTACACCTTC	.	TRBJ1-2	TRBV2	.
CASSLIRDGKGSPLHF	TGTGCCAGCAGCTTAATAAGAGACGGCAAGGGGTCACCCCTCCACTTT	.	TRBJ1-6	TRBV7-6	.
CASSPGTGSGKLFF	TGCGCCAGCAGTCCCGGGACAGGGAGCGGGAAACTGTTTTTT	.	TRBJ1-4	TRBV5-1	TRBD1
CASSPRTGSNTEAFF	TGTGCCAGCAGTCCCAGGACAGGGTCGAACACTGAAGCTTTCTTT	.	TRBJ1-1	TRBV6-5	TRBD1
CASSYTELAAQETQYF	TGTGCCAGCAGTTACACTGAACTAGCGGCCCAAGAGACCCAGTACTTC	.	TRBJ2-5	TRBV6-5	TRBD2
CASSYGGGTNPGNTIYF	TGTGCCAGCAGCTATGGGGGAGGCACTAACCCTGGAAACACCATATATTTT	once	TRBJ1-3	TRBV5-4	.
CARSLVLTQPQHF	TGTGCCAGAAGCTTAGTACTAACTCAGCCCCAGCATTTT	.	TRBJ1-5	TRBV7-5	.
CSVEDERTGRYKQYF	TGCAGCGTTGAAGATGAGCGGACAGGGAGGTACAAGCAGTACTTC	.	TRBJ2-7	TRBV29-1	TRBD1
CAISAGYEQYF	TGTGCCATCAGTGCAGGCTACGAGCAGTACTTC	.	TRBJ2-7	TRBV10-3	.
CASSPGLAGVNEQFF	TGTGCCAGCAGCCCGGGACTAGCGGGGGTCAATGAGCAGTTCTTC	.	TRBJ2-1	TRBV7-2	TRBD2
CAISETGIYGYTF	TGTGCCATCAGTGAGACAGGGATCTATGGCTACACCTTC	.	TRBJ1-2	TRBV10-3	.
CASSPDRGINEKLFF	TGTGCCAGCAGTCCCGACAGGGGAATTAATGAAAAACTGTTTTTT	.	TRBJ1-4	TRBV6-6	TRBD1
CASSPLAGGRKETQYF	TGTGCCAGCAGCCCCCTAGCGGGGGGGCGCAAAGAGACCCAGTACTTC	.	TRBJ2-5	TRBV7-2	TRBD2
CASSPGQGYMNTEAFF	TGTGCCAGTAGTCCTGGACAGGGTTACATGAACACTGAAGCTTTCTTT	.	TRBJ1-1	TRBV19	TRBD1
CSVAGGATDTQYF	TGCAGCGTTGCCGGGGGGGCCACAGATACGCAGTATTTT	.	TRBJ2-3	TRBV29-1	TRBD2
CASSQVGGGASNEQFF	TGTGCCAGCAGCCAAGTTGGCGGGGGGGCCTCGAATGAGCAGTTCTTC	.	TRBJ2-1	TRBV4-2	TRBD2
CASSKEGTSSYEQYF	TGTGCCAGCAGCAAAGAGGGTACGAGCTCCTACGAGCAGTACTTC	.	TRBJ2-7	TRBV7-2	.
CASSLEGVGYNEQFF	TGTGCCAGCAGCCTAGAGGGGGTTGGCTACAATGAGCAGTTCTTC	once	TRBJ2-1	TRBV7-9	.